These 7 T cell receptor beta chains were sequenced from one sample in a study of identifying expanded T cells in peripheral blood. Measured with immunoSEQ multiplex PCR; TCRdb has only the in-frame clones, and not every one. The sample holds tens of thousands of clones, about four fifths seen once. The source material was blood. These receptors all stem from a person aged 18-69 years in good health.

This clone was counted a few times. The chain combines TRBV19 with TRBJ2-2; D possibly matches TRBD1 or TRBD2 (6 bases each). The ends were cut back, 7 bases at V and 4 bases at J, with 10 bases in the middle. The CDR3 is 13 residues long. Per the germline V gene, CDR1 is LNHDA and CDR2 is SQIVND (reference sequence). The CDR3 sequence: CASNGGGTGELFF. The CDR3 DNA reads as TGTGCCAGTAACGGAGGGGGCACCGGGGAGCTGTTTTTT.

The genes are TRBV14 and TRBJ2-2; no firm D call. Germline loops: CDR1 SGHDN, CDR2 FVKESK. Trimming pared 1 base from V and 6 bases from J, leaving 6 bases between. The CDR3 contains 13 residues. The CDR3 nucleotides read TGTGCCAGCAGCCAAGTTGGGGCCGGGGAGCTGTTTTTT. It codes for CASSQVGAGELFF.

The chain joins TRBV28 to TRBJ2-7, with 8 bases fitting TRBD1. CDR1 and CDR2 (germline): MDHEN, SYDVKM. The CDR3 sequence is 17 residues long. V trimming: 4 bases; J trimming: 5 bases; junction bases outside the gene matches: 16. The CDR3 bases are TGTGCCAGCAGTTCTGGGACAGGCGACCGACGATTACACGAGCAGTACTTC. Its protein is CASSSGTGDRRLHEQYF.

The chain carries TRBV18 and TRBJ1-2; maybe TRBD1 (5 bases). V dropped 3 bases and J dropped 3 bases, with 8 bases sitting between them. This CDR3 has 13 residues. Germline CDR1 is KGHSH and CDR2 is LQKENI. In nucleotides, the CDR3 is TGTGCCAGCTCACCGGGGGGTGACTATGGCTACACCTTC. Its translation: CASSPGGDYGYTF.

This clone was counted once. This chain joins TRBV28 and TRBJ2-5; 14 bases are a match to TRBD2. This CDR3 has 14 amino acids. Germline CDR1 and CDR2: MDHEN and SYDVKM. J was trimmed by 3 bases and V by 7 bases; bases with no gene match: 1. CDR3 protein: CASKTSGREETQYF. CDR3 coding DNA: TGTGCCAGCAAGACTAGCGGGAGGGAAGAGACCCAGTACTTC.

This rearrangement joins TRBV15 to TRBJ1-3; no reliable D call. This CDR3 comprises 15 residues. Trimming left V 0 bases short and J 2 bases short, with 8 bases between. Germline V lookup: CDR1 LNHNV, CDR2 YYDKDF (reference sequence). The CDR3 sequence: CATSREQAAGNTIYF. In DNA, the CDR3 is TGTGCCACCAGCAGAGAGCAGGCAGCTGGAAACACCATATATTTT.

The CDR3, as DNA: TGTGCCAGTAGCCCCGCCCGGGCAGGGGGTCTGGACTATGGCTACACCTTC. Encoded protein: CASSPARAGGLDYGYTF. V is TRBV19 and J is TRBJ1-2; 7 bases map to TRBD1. This CDR3 is built from 17 residues. The J segment lost 3 bases and the V segment lost 6 bases, leaving 16 bases of the junction unmatched. From germline, CDR1 is LNHDA and CDR2 SQIVND (reference sequence).